The clone carrying this T cell receptor beta chain was seen only a few times. What it binds is unknown. Use of 60 Vbeta and 13 Jbeta primers characterized the PCR. As processed by the authors: Unique TCR beta chains totaled around 86 million in a later count, with approximately 11 million of them shared. Only in-frame clones appear in the TCRdb table, and some are missing; sequencing was by immunoSEQ multiplex PCR. V, J and clone size are taken as reported in that table, and D and trimming were inferred from the DNA itself. The sample holds roughly 120,000 clones; approximately 74% are singletons and the top ten take about 9.9%. This sample is drawn from a study of cytomegalovirus exposure and HLA in healthy donors. Study conclusions and caveats: Earlier findings revealed that most TCR beta V segments proved productive either about 87% or about 30% of the time.

CDR1 is GTSNPN and CDR2 is SVGIG in the germline V gene (reference sequence). The CDR3 spans 14 residues. V was clipped by 3 bases and J by 4 bases; unmatched bases: 5. This clonotype originated in a woman in her fifties or sixties in good health and CMV-seropositive. Sequences were obtained from PBMCs. J is TRBJ2-3 and V is TRBV30; 9 bases align to TRBD1. The CDR3 here is CAWSLGQGPDTQYF. In nucleotides, the CDR3 is TGTGCCTGGAGCTTGGGACAGGGACCAGATACGCAGTATTTT.